Each of the 11 T cell receptor beta chains below was sequenced from the same sample in a study of blood T cell repertoires in COVID-19. This table comes from immunoSEQ multiplex PCR, and its TCRdb copy is limited to in-frame clones, with some not included. Here the sample spans approximately 250,000 clones, around nine tenths being singletons. Input material: PBMCs or T cells enriched from blood (not recorded which). These receptors were taken from a woman aged 30 to 39 who had recovered from COVID-19.

This chain links TRBV5-1 with TRBJ2-7; D might be TRBD1 (5 bases). The ends were cut back, 3 bases at V and 0 bases at J, with 10 bases in the middle. This CDR3 comprises 14 residues. CDR1 is SGHRS, CDR2 YFSETQ, per germline. CDR3 amino acids: CASSSQGSSYEQYF. The CDR3 nucleotides are TGCGCCAGCAGCTCGCAGGGATCCTCCTACGAGCAGTACTTC.

This clone showed up just once. This chain links TRBV7-9 with TRBJ2-2; no definite D call. Germline V CDR1 and CDR2: SEHNR, FQNEAQ (reference sequence). V gave up 4 bases and J gave up 2 bases, with 8 bases separating them. CDR3 length: 14 amino acids. DNA of the CDR3: TGTGCCAGCAGCTCAAATAGTAACACCGGGGAGCTGTTTTTT. It codes for CASSSNSNTGELFF.

The chain is built from TRBV18 and TRBJ2-3; D gene uncertain. The germline CDR1 and CDR2 sequences are KGHSH and LQKENI. CDR3 size: 16 residues. The ends were cut back, 3 bases at V and 6 bases at J, with 19 bases in the middle. The CDR3 reads CASSPRPPLVRDTQYF. DNA of the CDR3: TGTGCCAGCTCACCCCGCCCTCCTCTCGTCCGGGATACGCAGTATTTT.

This rearrangement joins TRBV19 to TRBJ1-1; 11 bases map to TRBD1. Germline V gives CDR1 LNHDA, CDR2 SQIVND (reference sequence). The CDR3 is made up of 16 amino acids. With 5 bases clipped from V and 5 bases from J, the junction kept 10 bases outside the gene matches. The CDR3 nucleotides are TGTGCCAGTAGTGTTCTCCGAGGACAGGGGGCAACTGAAGCTTTCTTT. Translated: CASSVLRGQGATEAFF.

The chain combines TRBV6-5 with TRBJ2-7; 9 bases align to TRBD1. Germline CDR1 and CDR2: MNHEY and SVGAGI. This CDR3 is built from 15 residues. V was pared by 0 bases and J by 2 bases, with 2 bases of the junction left unmatched. The CDR3 protein is CASSYSGTGTYEQYF. For the CDR3, the DNA is TGTGCCAGCAGTTACTCAGGGACAGGGACCTACGAGCAGTACTTC.

CDR3 sequence reads: CASSPPGGDNSPLHF. DNA for the CDR3: TGTGCCAGCTCACCACCGGGGGGGGATAATTCACCCCTCCACTTT. The chain couples TRBV18 to TRBJ1-6, with D perhaps matching TRBD1 (5 bases). From germline, CDR1 is KGHSH and CDR2 LQKENI. Trimming left V 0 bases short and J 5 bases short, with 8 bases between. The CDR3 consists of 15 residues. Together with reference TRBV18 and TRBJ1-6, the CDR3 gives the full variable domain: NAGVMQNPRHLVRRRGQEARLRCSPMKGHSHVYWYRQLPEEGLKFMVYLQKENIIDESGMPKERFSAEFPKEGPSILRIQQVVRGDSAAYFCASSPPGGDNSPLHFGNGTRLTVT.

The sample holds one count of this clone. The chain links TRBV7-2 to TRBJ1-5; D call uncertain. Germline V lookup: CDR1 SGHTA, CDR2 FQGNSA. The CDR3 runs to 12 residues. V was trimmed by 4 bases and J by 5 bases, leaving 6 bases between them. The CDR3 spells CASSSFDQPQHF. The DNA of the CDR3 is TGTGCCAGCAGCTCCTTCGATCAGCCCCAGCATTTT.

CDR3 protein: CASLTSGSYNEQFF. The CDR3 nucleotides are TGTGCCAGCTTGACTAGCGGCTCCTACAATGAGCAGTTCTTC. This rearrangement joins TRBV18 to TRBJ2-1; TRBD2 agrees at 9 bases. The germline V gene encodes CDR1 KGHSH and CDR2 LQKENI. V was clipped by 7 bases and J by 0 bases; unmatched bases: 1. The CDR3 totals 14 residues. The full variable domain, completed using reference TRBV18 and TRBJ2-1, is NAGVMQNPRHLVRRRGQEARLRCSPMKGHSHVYWYRQLPEEGLKFMVYLQKENIIDESGMPKERFSAEFPKEGPSILRIQQVVRGDSAAYFCASLTSGSYNEQFFGPGTRLTVL.

This clone has a handful of counts. The CDR3: CASTGLGYGYTF. In nucleotides, the CDR3 is TGTGCCAGCACGGGGTTGGGCTATGGCTACACCTTC. The chain has TRBV3-1 (or the pseudogene TRBV3-2) and TRBJ1-2, with unresolved D. Trimming took off 7 bases at V and 4 bases at J, with 10 bases between the two ends. The CDR3 is 12 residues long. CDR1 is LGHDT and CDR2 is YNNKEL in the germline V gene (reference sequence).

This chain joins TRBV5-8 and TRBJ2-7; 9 nucleotides agree with TRBD1. V trimming: 7 bases; J trimming: 3 bases; junction bases outside the gene matches: 14. This CDR3 region has 16 residues. CDR1 is SGHTS and CDR2 is YDEGEE in the germline V gene. In nucleotides, the CDR3 is TGTGCCAGCCGGACACCCGGGACAGGGAGGTTCTACGAGCAGTACTTC. This codes for CASRTPGTGRFYEQYF.

Concerning this clone itself: One junction end does not reproduce the germline sequence, and a read error may be involved. CDR3 sequence reads: CASSQDGTGF. CDR3 sequence (DNA): TGTGCCAGCAGCCAAGACGGGACAGGGTTC. The rearrangement uses TRBV3-1 (or the pseudogene TRBV3-2) and TRBJ1-2, with 9 bases aligning to TRBD1. CDR1 is LGHDT, CDR2 YNNKEL, per germline (reference sequence). The CDR3 totals 10 residues.